The 18 T cell receptor beta chains presented below share a single source sample, sequenced in a study of neurological immune-mediated disorders. TCRdb itself ran the 5' RACE reads through MiXCR, one entry per CDR3 protein. The data contain over 60,000 distinct CDR3 sequences, about 5.1% of them singletons. Material: PBMCs. These receptor sequences come from a woman in her seventies with multiple sclerosis.

This clonotype was seen many times. The chain joins TRBV7-9 to TRBJ2-1; D is unclear. Trimming took off 4 bases at V and 0 bases at J, with 10 bases between the two ends. Germline loops: CDR1 SEHNR, CDR2 FQNEAQ (reference sequence). CDR3 length: 15 amino acids. The CDR3: CASSSPLSSYNEQFF. The CDR3 coding sequence is TGTGCCAGCAGCTCCCCCTTGAGCTCCTACAATGAGCAGTTCTTC. The complete variable domain, with remaining parts taken from reference TRBV7-9 and TRBJ2-1, reads DTGVSQNPRHKITKRGQNVTFRCDPISEHNRLYWYRQTLGQGPEFLTYFQNEAQLEKSRLLSDRFSAERPKGSFSTLEIQRTEQGDSAMYLCASSSPLSSYNEQFFGPGTRLTVL.

The chain links TRBV7-2 to TRBJ1-1; 9 bases agree with TRBD1. The CDR3 totals 15 residues. Germline V lookup: CDR1 SGHTA, CDR2 FQGNSA. The J segment lost 0 bases and the V segment lost 1 base, leaving 0 bases of the junction unmatched. CDR3 amino acids: CASSLGTGVNTEAFF. The CDR3 DNA follows: TGTGCCAGCAGCTTAGGGACAGGGGTGAACACTGAAGCTTTCTTT.

This clonotype has a count of ten or more. The V and J genes are TRBV5-1 and TRBJ1-2; 9 nucleotides match TRBD1. The CDR3 length is 14 residues. V was clipped by 4 bases and J by 7 bases; unmatched bases: 8. Germline values: CDR1 SGHRS, CDR2 YFSETQ. The CDR3 reads CASSKGQGDSGYTF. The CDR3 DNA reads as TGCGCCAGCAGCAAGGGACAGGGCGACTCTGGCTACACCTTC.

The table lists this clonotype with many counts. The chain carries TRBV20-1 and TRBJ2-1; the match to TRBD2 covers 8 bases. The CDR3 extends over 15 amino acids. The V gene's germline CDR1 is DFQATT and CDR2 SNEGSKA (reference sequence). The V segment lost 3 bases and the J segment 0 bases; nucleotides outside the gene matches: 4. In nucleotides, the CDR3 is TGCAGTGCTAGCGGCGGGAGGAGCTCCTACAATGAGCAGTTCTTC. Translated, it gives CSASGGRSSYNEQFF.

This clonotype occurred many times. Here the CDR3 reads CASRQMENQPQHF. The CDR3 coding sequence is TGTGCCAGCAGGCAGATGGAAAATCAGCCCCAGCATTTT. This sequence joins TRBV6-1 and TRBJ1-5, with no clear D. This CDR3 contains 13 residues. V gave up 6 bases and J gave up 4 bases, with 10 bases separating them. Per germline, CDR1 MNHNS and CDR2 SASEGT.

This clonotype was seen more than once but under ten times. The chain carries TRBV18 and TRBJ1-4, with 7 positions matching TRBD1. The CDR3 consists of 14 residues. The germline V gene has CDR1 KGHSH and CDR2 LQKENI. The junction had 1 base not matched to a gene; V was cut back by 3 bases and J by 3 bases. This CDR3 reads CASSPGTANEKLFF. CDR3 in DNA: TGTGCCAGCTCACCCGGGACAGCTAATGAAAAACTGTTTTTT.

The table lists this clonotype with many counts. The chain couples TRBV5-1 to TRBJ1-1; TRBD1 might be the D (5 bases). With 2 bases removed from V and 4 bases from J, the gap between germline ends came to 12 bases. Germline V gene data show CDR1 as SGHRS and CDR2 as YFSETQ. The CDR3 is 14 amino acids. CDR3 sequence reads: CASSFGHGGTEAFF. Here the CDR3 DNA reads TGCGCCAGCAGCTTCGGCCACGGGGGCACTGAAGCTTTCTTT.

This clonotype was observed many times. The chain has TRBV12-3 or TRBV12-4 and TRBJ2-7, with D perhaps matching TRBD2 (6 bases). This CDR3 has 15 amino acids. V gave up 3 bases and J gave up 4 bases, with 16 bases separating them. CDR3: CASSFEGGPSYEQYF. The CDR3 bases are TGTGCCAGCAGTTTCGAAGGAGGGCCCTCTTACGAGCAGTACTTC.

This clonotype has only a few counts. Just one base apart from a much larger clone, this may be a read error. V and J are TRBV5-1 and TRBJ1-4; 8 bases line up with TRBD1. There are 16 residues in the CDR3. The V segment lost 4 bases and the J segment 4 bases; nucleotides outside the gene matches: 9. In germline, CDR1 is SGHRS, CDR2 YFSETQ. In DNA, the CDR3 is TGCGCCAGCAGCCGGCAGGGGGCTACGGATAATGAAAAACTGTTTTTT. Amino acid sequence: CASSRQGATDNEKLFF.

This clonotype was detected ten times or more. The rearrangement joins TRBV6-5 to TRBJ2-2, with TRBD2 as a possible D gene (5 bases). V was trimmed by 5 bases and J by 0 bases, leaving 7 bases between them. Germline V gene data show CDR1 as MNHEY and CDR2 as SVGAGI. The CDR3 totals 14 residues. The CDR3 coding sequence is TGTGCCAGCAGTCGAGCGGCGAACACCGGGGAGCTGTTTTTT. This gives the protein CASSRAANTGELFF.

This clonotype has at least ten counts. The chain has TRBV10-3 and TRBJ1-2; no clear D. CDR3 length equals 17 residues. V gave up 2 bases and J gave up 3 bases, with 19 bases separating them. The germline CDR1 and CDR2 sequences are ENHRY and SYGVKD. This CDR3 is CAISEGYGLPKDYGYTF. The DNA for the CDR3 is TGTGCCATCAGTGAGGGTTACGGACTCCCTAAGGACTATGGCTACACCTTC.

This clonotype was detected ten times or more. The chain carries TRBV15 and TRBJ2-6; no clear D gene. The CDR3 length is 17 residues. Germline values: CDR1 LNHNV, CDR2 YYDKDF (reference sequence). The V end lost 1 base, the J end lost 0 bases, and 10 bases lay between the germline ends. The CDR3 region has the DNA TGTGCCACCAGCAGAGGGTGGAGCAGCTCTGGGGCCAACGTCCTGACTTTC. Its protein product is CATSRGWSSSGANVLTF.

This clonotype was seen repeatedly, ten times or more. This chain links TRBV6-1 with TRBJ1-2, with D unclear. The germline CDR1 and CDR2 sequences are MNHNS and SASEGT. The length of the CDR3 is 11 residues. V dropped 9 bases and J dropped 1 base, with 6 bases sitting between them. CDR3 bases: TGTGCCAGTAGGAGTAACTATGGCTACACCTTC. As protein: CASRSNYGYTF.

Many counts were recorded for this clonotype. This rearrangement joins TRBV5-1 to TRBJ1-6; D gene unclear. The CDR3 length is 13 residues. Germline CDR1 reads SGHRS; CDR2 reads YFSETQ. V lost 0 bases, J lost 14 bases, and 12 bases lay in between. CDR3 coding DNA: TGCGCCAGCAGCTTGGAAACGGCGAGATCCCTCCACTTT. This gives the protein CASSLETARSLHF. The full variable domain, with the rest looked up from reference TRBV5-1 and TRBJ1-6, is KAGVTQTPRYLIKTRGQQVTLSCSPISGHRSVSWYQQTPGQGLQFLFEYFSETQRNKGNFPGRFSGRQFSNSRSEMNVSTLELGDSALYLCASSLETARSLHFGNGTRLTVT.

This chain joins TRBV20-1 and TRBJ2-1; 10 nucleotides match TRBD2. Germline assignment: CDR1 DFQATT and CDR2 SNEGSKA (reference sequence). The CDR3 spans 13 residues. V dropped 2 bases and J dropped 9; count of bases not matched to a gene: 4. The CDR3 bases are TGCAGTGCTAGACTAGCGGGAGTCGCTGAGCAGTTCTTC. This translates into CSARLAGVAEQFF.

The sample holds many counts of this clonotype. The chain links TRBV5-1 to TRBJ2-7; TRBD2 matches at 11 bases. The CDR3 is 15 amino acids. V gave up 0 bases and J gave up 4 bases; unmatched junction bases: 3. Germline V lookup: CDR1 SGHRS, CDR2 YFSETQ. The CDR3 loop reads CASSLETSGSYEQYF. For the CDR3, the DNA is TGCGCCAGCAGCTTGGAAACTAGCGGGAGTTACGAGCAGTACTTC.

This clonotype was seen ten or more times. This sequence joins TRBV20-1 and TRBJ2-1; 9 nucleotides line up with TRBD1. The CDR3 extends over 16 amino acids. Germline V gene sequence: CDR1 DFQATT, CDR2 SNEGSKA (reference sequence). Germline trimming cut 2 bases from V and 3 bases from J; bases unmatched to any gene: 8. The CDR3 region is CSARPGGDRVYNEQFF. The CDR3 nucleotides are TGCAGTGCTAGACCAGGGGGGGACAGGGTCTACAATGAGCAGTTCTTC.

This clonotype occurred many times. The CDR3 sequence: CASSLEAGGPGELFF. The CDR3 region has the DNA TGCGCCAGCAGCCTTGAAGCGGGAGGGCCCGGGGAGCTGTTTTTT. This chain links TRBV5-1 with TRBJ2-2; 10 nucleotides match TRBD2. Germline-derived CDR1 and CDR2 are SGHRS and YFSETQ. With 4 bases clipped from V and 6 bases from J, the junction kept 6 bases outside the gene matches. The CDR3 consists of 15 residues.